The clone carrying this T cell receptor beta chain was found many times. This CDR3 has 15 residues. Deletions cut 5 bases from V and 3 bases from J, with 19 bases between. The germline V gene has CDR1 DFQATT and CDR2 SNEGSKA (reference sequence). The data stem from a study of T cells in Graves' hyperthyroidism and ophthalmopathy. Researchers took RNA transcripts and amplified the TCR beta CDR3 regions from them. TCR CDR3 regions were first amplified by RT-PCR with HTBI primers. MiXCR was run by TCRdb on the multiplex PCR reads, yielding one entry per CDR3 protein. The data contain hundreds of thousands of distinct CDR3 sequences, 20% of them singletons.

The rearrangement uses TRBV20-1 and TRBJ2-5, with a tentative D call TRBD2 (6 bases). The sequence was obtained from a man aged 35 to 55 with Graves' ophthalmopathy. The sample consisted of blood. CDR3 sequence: CSAPRASGLKETQYF. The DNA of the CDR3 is TGCAGTGCTCCTCGGGCCTCGGGACTTAAAGAGACCCAGTACTTC.